This T cell receptor beta chain appears in the sequencing data of a study of T-cell reconstitution after alpha-beta-depleted transplantation in children. The CDR3 covers 14 residues. Germline CDR1 MNHEY, CDR2 SVGEGT. With 6 bases removed from V and 0 bases from J, the gap between germline ends came to 12 bases. This clonotype has only a few counts. Its antigen is undetermined. Study results and caveats: At day 60, the high TCRbeta diversity found in some patients originated from recipient T cells and thymic progenitors that had survived. The main origin of T-cell counts and diversity one year after transplant was newly produced T cells. Where alpha-beta T cells came from about two months after transplant was reportedly several hundred expanded graft clones.

TCRbeta library construction was performed incorporating unique molecular identifiers. Each CDR3 protein is one row after TCRdb ran MiXCR on the PCR reads. The sample includes around 450,000 distinct CDR3 sequences, roughly 16% of them seen just once. Specimen: PBMCs, mostly from graft donor cells, collected 360 days after TCRalphabeta/CD19-depleted stem cell transplant. This chain connects TRBV6-2 or TRBV6-3 to TRBJ2-7; D may be TRBD2 (6 bases). The source is a boy younger than two who had a stem cell transplant for Wiskott-Aldrich syndrome, so the T cells may come from the graft donor. CDR3: CASRRRGSSYEQYF. CDR3 bases: TGTGCCAGCAGAAGACGGGGGAGCTCCTACGAGCAGTACTTC.